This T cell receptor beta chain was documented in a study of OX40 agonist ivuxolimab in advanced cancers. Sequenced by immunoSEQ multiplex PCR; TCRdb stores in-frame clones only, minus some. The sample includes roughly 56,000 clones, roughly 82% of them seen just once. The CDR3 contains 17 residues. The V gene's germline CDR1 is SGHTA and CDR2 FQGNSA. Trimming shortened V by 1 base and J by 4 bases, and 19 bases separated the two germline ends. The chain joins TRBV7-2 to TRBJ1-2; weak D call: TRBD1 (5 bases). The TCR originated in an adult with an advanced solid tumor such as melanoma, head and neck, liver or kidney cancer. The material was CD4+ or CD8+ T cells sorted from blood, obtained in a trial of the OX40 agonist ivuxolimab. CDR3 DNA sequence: TGTGCCAGCAGCTTAGATCTTTACCTGGGGCAAGTCTATGGCTACACCTTC. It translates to CASSLDLYLGQVYGYTF. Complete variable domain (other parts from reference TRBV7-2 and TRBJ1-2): GAGVSQSPSNKVTEKGKDVELRCDPISGHTALYWYRQSLGQGLEFLIYFQGNSAPDKSGLPSDRFSAERTGGSVSTLTIQRTQQEDSAVYLCASSLDLYLGQVYGYTFGSGTRLTVV.